These 14 T cell receptor beta chains were all obtained from the same sample, sequenced in a study of T-cell memory formation after mild COVID-19. TCRdb independently ran MiXCR on the 5' RACE reads; one entry per CDR3 protein. The profile shows around 430,000 distinct CDR3 sequences, more than 15% of them singletons. Sequenced: PBMCs or a T cell subset sorted from them (not recorded which). These TCRs come from a man younger than 30 who had mild COVID-19 (a few samples of this study predate the infection). Cell type and time point are not known.

This clonotype was seen a handful of times. The J gene is TRBJ1-2, the V gene TRBV28; D is perhaps TRBD1 (5 bases). The CDR3 has 14 residues. Germline V CDR1 and CDR2: MDHEN, SYDVKM. V lost 7 bases and J 4 bases, leaving 16 bases between the germline ends. This CDR3 reads CASTPPGRIYGYTF. As DNA, the CDR3 is TGTGCCAGCACTCCACCGGGACGTATCTATGGCTACACCTTC.

V gene TRBV2 combines with J gene TRBJ2-1, with 10 positions matching TRBD2. The CDR3 contains 15 residues. CDR1 and CDR2 (germline): SNHLY, FYNNEI. With V trimmed by 5 bases and J by 6 bases, 7 bases remained unmatched. CDR3 nucleotides: TGTGCCAGCAGTCGTCTAGCGGGGGTCTTCAATGAGCAGTTCTTC. Translation: CASSRLAGVFNEQFF.

The rearrangement joins TRBV20-1 to TRBJ2-5; D gene uncertain. The CDR3 covers 12 residues. The germline gives CDR1 DFQATT, CDR2 SNEGSKA (reference sequence). The V gene lost 3 bases and the J gene lost 6 bases, with 11 bases spanning the gap. CDR3: CSASPSFKTQYF. The CDR3 region has the DNA TGCAGTGCTAGCCCATCGTTCAAGACCCAGTACTTC.

The J gene is TRBJ2-4, the V gene TRBV6-2 or TRBV6-3, with 11 bases that match TRBD2. Trimming at V came to 6 bases and at J to 0 bases, leaving 10 bases not matched to a gene. The CDR3 has 18 amino acids. From germline, CDR1 is MNHEY and CDR2 SVGEGT. Here the CDR3 reads CASRPRGTSGIAKNIQYF. DNA for the CDR3: TGTGCCAGCAGACCGCGCGGGACTAGCGGTATAGCCAAAAACATTCAGTACTTC.

CDR3 bases: TGTGCCAGCAGTCCTAGCGGGGGAAACAATGAGCAGTTCTTC. This encodes CASSPSGGNNEQFF. V is TRBV2 and J is TRBJ2-1, with 10 bases aligning to TRBD2. After removal of 5 bases from V and 5 bases from J, the junction contained 3 bases not matched to a gene. Per germline, CDR1 SNHLY and CDR2 FYNNEI. CDR3 length equals 14 residues.

This clonotype was seen just once. The chain links TRBV28 to TRBJ1-2; D gene ambiguous. Trimming left V 11 bases short and J 0 bases short, with 16 bases between. The germline V gene has CDR1 MDHEN and CDR2 SYDVKM. The CDR3 is 14 residues long. This CDR3 reads CAVGSYASNYGYTF. CDR3 DNA: TGTGCCGTGGGCAGCTACGCATCTAACTATGGCTACACCTTC.

This clonotype was picked up one time. The rearrangement uses TRBV29-1 and TRBJ1-2; tentative D call: TRBD1 (6 bases). Germline CDR1 is SQVTM and CDR2 is ANQGSEA. Trimming took 6 bases from V and 7 from J, leaving 15 bases between them. This CDR3 spans 12 amino acids. CDR3 nucleotide sequence: TGCAGCGTCGACAGGTTTAACGGTGGCTACACCTTC. Translating it yields CSVDRFNGGYTF.

This clonotype was observed a few times. The rearrangement joins TRBV19 to TRBJ2-1; tentatively, D is TRBD2 (5 bases). Germline values: CDR1 LNHDA, CDR2 SQIVND (reference sequence). This CDR3 region has 14 residues. Trimming left V 4 bases short and J 7 bases short, with 14 bases between. The CDR3: CASSTTPRRNEQFF. Written as DNA, the CDR3 is TGTGCCAGTAGTACCACACCTCGGAGGAATGAGCAGTTCTTC.

This chain connects TRBV5-1 to TRBJ2-1; 8 positions agree with TRBD1. The CDR3 is 16 amino acids. V dropped 0 bases and J dropped 9; count of bases not matched to a gene: 11. The germline gives CDR1 SGHRS, CDR2 YFSETQ. DNA of the CDR3: TGCGCCAGCAGCTTGGAGACAGGGGATGCGATCAGTGAGCAGTTCTTC. Its translation: CASSLETGDAISEQFF.

The CDR3 protein is CASSLGTESKQPQHF. The CDR3 DNA reads as TGCGCCAGCAGCTTGGGGACAGAGTCCAAGCAGCCCCAGCATTTT. V and J are TRBV5-1 and TRBJ1-5; TRBD1 might be the D (6 bases). The CDR3 contains 15 residues. V was trimmed by 0 bases and J by 7 bases, leaving 14 bases between them. The germline CDR1 and CDR2 sequences are SGHRS and YFSETQ.

The table lists this clonotype with a few counts. The chain has TRBV20-1 and TRBJ1-1; the D is unclear. Trimming removed 0 bases at V and 0 bases at J, with 5 bases between. The germline gives CDR1 DFQATT, CDR2 SNEGSKA (reference sequence). The CDR3 runs 13 residues. CDR3 bases: TGCAGTGCTAGAGATCATATGAACACTGAAGCTTTCTTT. Translating it yields CSARDHMNTEAFF.

This clonotype was seen many times. The CDR3 region is CASSPTGNYGYTF. The CDR3 nucleotides read TGTGCCAGCAGCCCCACAGGGAACTATGGCTACACCTTC. The rearrangement links TRBV12-3 or TRBV12-4 to TRBJ1-2; D is possibly TRBD1 (6 bases). The CDR3 spans 13 residues. The V and J ends lost 6 bases and 2 bases respectively, with 10 bases between them.

The chain joins TRBV5-4 to TRBJ2-3, with TRBD2 matching over 12 bases. Germline V CDR1 and CDR2: SGHNT, YYREEE (reference sequence). The CDR3 is 16 amino acids. With 4 bases clipped from V and 0 bases from J, the junction kept 3 bases outside the gene matches. The CDR3 region is CASSAGLAGSTDTQYF. In DNA form, the CDR3 reads TGTGCCAGCAGCGCTGGACTAGCGGGGAGCACAGATACGCAGTATTTT.

This clonotype was detected many times. This chain connects TRBV5-1 to TRBJ1-2; D unclear. The CDR3 runs 14 residues. V shed 4 bases and J shed 6 bases, with 16 bases lying between them. Germline CDR1 reads SGHRS; CDR2 reads YFSETQ. CDR3 sequence (DNA): TGCGCCAGCAGCGTGGAGCATAGAACCAATGGCTACACCTTC. Its protein is CASSVEHRTNGYTF.